This TCR beta chain is drawn from a study of early T cells in non-severe SARS-CoV-2 infection. Background on the study: It was bulk RNA from unsorted whole blood that was sequenced, and the chains were unpaired. Study-level results: The VDJdb matching leaned toward anti-spike CD8 responses and overlooked private and CD4 specificities.

Attachment of unique molecular identifiers was made to individual cDNA molecules. MiXCR, applied by TCRdb to the 5' RACE reads, yields one record per CDR3 protein. Of about 77,000 distinct CDR3 sequences listed, 9% to 10% are singletons. In its sample, this clonotype was seen a few times. What it binds is not known. Trimming shortened V by 3 bases and J by 6 bases, and 12 bases separated the two germline ends. CDR1 SGHRS and CDR2 YFSETQ come from the germline V gene. CDR3 size: 14 residues. Sequencing used whole blood. The gene calls are TRBV5-1 and TRBJ1-4, with a possible D match to TRBD1 (5 bases). This receptor was taken from an adult who was a healthcare worker with PCR-confirmed SARS-CoV-2 infection or an uninfected control (not recorded which). CDR3 in amino acids: CASSSGRPDEKLFF. The DNA for the CDR3 is TGCGCCAGCAGCTCGGGACGGCCCGATGAAAAACTGTTTTTT.